This entry features one T cell receptor beta chain sequence. Its antigen is undetermined. Trimming removed 4 bases from V and 3 bases from J, with 7 bases in between. This CDR3 contains 12 residues. CDR1 MGHDK and CDR2 SYGVNS come from the germline V gene. These data originate in a study of cytomegalovirus exposure and HLA in healthy donors. As for the study in general: An earlier analysis found 117 million unique TCR beta sequences from approximately 190 million T cells. Findings and limits, study-wide: Later analysis demonstrated an association between a missense DCLRE1C variant and TCR beta V- and J-gene trimming. Some public TCRs appeared in many individuals, while most sequences were rare.

With 60 Vbeta and 13 Jbeta primers, the PCR was carried out. Clones were sequenced by immunoSEQ multiplex PCR, and TCRdb holds only the in-frame ones, with some missing. The table has 150,000 to 200,000 clones, less than 90% seen once; the top ten hold around 1.4%. The genes are TRBV25-1 and TRBJ2-7; D uncertain. The sample was PBMCs. This receptor was taken from a girl aged 10-17 years in good health and CMV-seropositive. DNA of the CDR3: TGTGCCAGCAGTGGCTATGTCTACGAGCAGTACTTC. Translated, it gives CASSGYVYEQYF.